This is a list of T cell receptor beta chains from one sample in a study of T-cell memory formation after mild COVID-19. TCRdb re-derived calls from the 5' RACE reads in MiXCR, one entry per CDR3 protein. The sample has 360,000 or so distinct CDR3 sequences; 25% to 30% are singletons. The sequencing input was PBMCs or a T cell subset sorted from them (not recorded which). These receptors were taken from an adult woman who had mild COVID-19 (a few samples of this study predate the infection). Cell type and time point are not known. Each CDR3 is given with its conserved first and last residue. A D gene is named only where the DNA matches it firmly. The size entry is marked missing in some rows and otherwise reads once, few, many or a size class.

V gene	clone size	J gene	D gene	CDR3 DNA	CDR3 protein
TRBV7-2	NA	TRBJ1-2	NA	TGTGCCAGCAGCTTAGATGCGGGGAACTATGGCTACACCTTC	CASSLDAGNYGYTF
TRBV4-2	NA	TRBJ2-1	TRBD2	TGTGCCAGCAGCCCGGATCGTCTAGCGGGAGACGAGCAGTTCTTC	CASSPDRLAGDEQFF
TRBV28	NA	TRBJ1-1	TRBD1	TGTGCCAGCAGTTTCATACCGCGACAGGGGGACGCTGAAGCTTTCTTT	CASSFIPRQGDAEAFF
TRBV5-1	NA	TRBJ1-1	NA	TGCGCCAGCAGCTTGGATGGACAGATGAACACTGAAGCTTTCTTT	CASSLDGQMNTEAFF
TRBV27	few	TRBJ2-1	NA	TGTGCCAGCAGCCCCGGGACGGCACCGGGGAATGAGCAGTTCTTC	CASSPGTAPGNEQFF
TRBV7-9	many	TRBJ2-7	NA	TGTGCCAGCAGCTTAGACATGAGCGGCGAGCAGTACTTC	CASSLDMSGEQYF
TRBV7-2	many	TRBJ2-7	TRBD1	TGTGCCAGCAGCTTGTCCGGGACAGGGATGAGGGAGCAGTACTTC	CASSLSGTGMREQYF
TRBV23-1	NA	TRBJ2-5	NA	TGCGCCAGCAGTCACCGGGTGGTGGAAGAGACCCAGTACTTC	CASSHRVVEETQYF
TRBV7-9	few	TRBJ2-7	TRBD1	TGTGCCAGCAGCCCCAAGAATCCTGCAAATTGGGACAGGGGCTACGAGCAGTACTTC	CASSPKNPANWDRGYEQYF
TRBV9	NA	TRBJ2-3	TRBD1	TGTGCCAGCAGCGTAGGGACAGGGCCCAGCACAGATACGCAGTATTTT	CASSVGTGPSTDTQYF
TRBV7-2	few	TRBJ2-1	TRBD2	TGTGCCAGCAGCCCCGAACGGACTAGCGGGGGGCTCAATGAGCAGTTCTTC	CASSPERTSGGLNEQFF